This is a list of T cell receptor beta chains from one sample in a study of T cell repertoires in cytomegalovirus infection. TCRdb re-derived calls from the reads in MiXCR, one entry per CDR3 protein. The sample yields roughly 230,000 distinct CDR3 sequences, approximately 13% seen once. Sequencing used PBMCs. Every receptor here comes from a human donor in good health (CMV status not recorded). Some clones in this sample may be carry-over from other donors' samples. CDR3s include the opening cysteine and the closing phenylalanine or tryptophan. A D gene is named only where the DNA matches it firmly. Size is omitted from some rows. Given values are once, few, many or a class for expanded clones.

CDR3 protein: CASSRVADTQYF
CDR3 DNA: TGTGCCAGCTCCAGGGTTGCAGATACGCAGTATTTT
V gene: TRBV28
J gene: TRBJ2-3
D gene: .
clone size: many

CDR3 protein: CASSRLAGPQNIQYF
CDR3 DNA: TGTGCCAGCAGCCGACTAGCGGGGCCCCAAAACATTCAGTACTTC
V gene: TRBV7-2
J gene: TRBJ2-4
D gene: TRBD2
clone size: many

CDR3 protein: CASSAQGPSSYEQYF
CDR3 DNA: TGTGCCAGCAGTGCGCAGGGGCCTAGCTCCTACGAGCAGTACTTC
V gene: TRBV12-3/TRBV12-4
J gene: TRBJ2-7
D gene: .
clone size: few

CDR3 protein: CASSPNPGGNTGELFF
CDR3 DNA: TGTGCCAGCAGCCCAAACCCAGGGGGTAACACCGGGGAGCTGTTTTTT
V gene: TRBV7-3
J gene: TRBJ2-2
D gene: TRBD1
clone size: many

CDR3 protein: CASSYRGMGYEQYF
CDR3 DNA: TGTGCCAGCAGTTACCGGGGGATGGGCTACGAGCAGTACTTC
V gene: TRBV6-2/TRBV6-3
J gene: TRBJ2-7
D gene: .
clone size: .

CDR3 protein: CASSVAIQGQGYTF
CDR3 DNA: TGTGCCAGCAGCGTAGCTATACAGGGACAAGGCTACACCTTC
V gene: TRBV9
J gene: TRBJ1-2
D gene: .
clone size: .

CDR3 protein: CASSSRGKGYTF
CDR3 DNA: TGTGCCAGCAGCTCCAGGGGGAAGGGCTACACCTTC
V gene: TRBV7-2
J gene: TRBJ1-2
D gene: TRBD1
clone size: .

CDR3 protein: CASSSTGQGARYEQYF
CDR3 DNA: TGTGCCAGCAGCTCGACAGGACAGGGGGCGCGGTACGAGCAGTACTTC
V gene: TRBV5-4
J gene: TRBJ2-7
D gene: TRBD1
clone size: many

CDR3 protein: CSVDLGAGYTF
CDR3 DNA: TGCAGCGTTGACCTGGGGGCTGGCTACACCTTC
V gene: TRBV29-1
J gene: TRBJ1-2
D gene: .
clone size: .

CDR3 protein: CASRPGQGPSDEQFF
CDR3 DNA: TGTGCCAGCAGACCCGGACAGGGGCCTAGCGATGAGCAGTTCTTC
V gene: TRBV7-2
J gene: TRBJ2-1
D gene: TRBD1
clone size: many

CDR3 protein: CASTGIYQETQYF
CDR3 DNA: TGTGCCAGCACCGGGATTTACCAAGAGACCCAGTACTTC
V gene: TRBV6-1
J gene: TRBJ2-5
D gene: .
clone size: many

CDR3 protein: CSVGTYPPYEQYF
CDR3 DNA: TGCAGCGTGGGGACGTACCCTCCCTACGAGCAGTACTTC
V gene: TRBV29-1
J gene: TRBJ2-7
D gene: .
clone size: many

CDR3 protein: CSARALTGSSYEKLFF
CDR3 DNA: TGCAGTGCTAGAGCCCTAACGGGTTCTTCTTATGAAAAACTGTTTTTT
V gene: TRBV20-1
J gene: TRBJ1-4
D gene: .
clone size: .

CDR3 protein: CASSPGRYTGELFF
CDR3 DNA: TGTGCCAGCAGCCCGGGACGGTACACCGGGGAGCTGTTTTTT
V gene: TRBV11-2
J gene: TRBJ2-2
D gene: .
clone size: many

CDR3 protein: CASSISGGVTGELFF
CDR3 DNA: TGTGCCAGTAGTATCAGCGGGGGTGTCACCGGGGAGCTGTTTTTT
V gene: TRBV19
J gene: TRBJ2-2
D gene: TRBD2
clone size: few

CDR3 protein: CASSPQGEATEAFF
CDR3 DNA: TGTGCCAGCTCACCCCAGGGGGAGGCCACTGAAGCTTTCTTT
V gene: TRBV18
J gene: TRBJ1-1
D gene: TRBD1
clone size: few

CDR3 protein: CSVVPRGQATYEQYF
CDR3 DNA: TGCAGCGTTGTCCCCAGGGGACAGGCGACCTACGAGCAGTACTTC
V gene: TRBV29-1
J gene: TRBJ2-7
D gene: TRBD1
clone size: .

CDR3 protein: CASSIATGELFF
CDR3 DNA: TGTGCCAGCAGCATTGCCACCGGGGAGCTGTTTTTT
V gene: TRBV7-9
J gene: TRBJ2-2
D gene: .
clone size: many

CDR3 protein: CASSYDGNTGTTGELFF
CDR3 DNA: TGTGCCAGCAGTTACGACGGAAATACAGGGACCACCGGGGAGCTGTTTTTT
V gene: TRBV6-2/TRBV6-3
J gene: TRBJ2-2
D gene: .
clone size: few

CDR3 protein: CASSDSARGGYNEQFF
CDR3 DNA: TGTGCCAGCAGTGACTCGGCCAGGGGGGGCTACAATGAGCAGTTCTTC
V gene: TRBV6-4
J gene: TRBJ2-1
D gene: .
clone size: many

CDR3 protein: CASSLAGTAKSTDTQYF
CDR3 DNA: TGTGCCAGCAGCTTGGCCGGGACAGCCAAAAGCACAGATACGCAGTATTTT
V gene: TRBV11-3
J gene: TRBJ2-3
D gene: TRBD1
clone size: many

CDR3 protein: CASSHPGQGPYEQYF
CDR3 DNA: TGCGCCAGCAGCCACCCGGGACAGGGACCCTACGAGCAGTACTTC
V gene: TRBV4-1
J gene: TRBJ2-7
D gene: TRBD1
clone size: many

CDR3 protein: CASSPRTGLPVGVNEKLFF
CDR3 DNA: TGTGCCAGCAGTCCCCGGACAGGACTACCCGTCGGGGTTAATGAAAAACTGTTTTTT
V gene: TRBV12-3/TRBV12-4
J gene: TRBJ1-4
D gene: TRBD1
clone size: many

CDR3 protein: CASSFGGDREQFF
CDR3 DNA: TGTGCCAGCAGTTTTGGGGGGGACCGGGAGCAGTTCTTC
V gene: TRBV12-3/TRBV12-4
J gene: TRBJ2-1
D gene: TRBD2
clone size: many

CDR3 protein: CASSRTVVNYGYTF
CDR3 DNA: TGTGCCAGCAGCCGGACGGTTGTTAACTATGGCTACACCTTC
V gene: TRBV7-9
J gene: TRBJ1-2
D gene: .
clone size: few

CDR3 protein: CAWRATGGTGNTQYF
CDR3 DNA: TGTGCCTGGAGAGCCACAGGGGGTACGGGGAATACGCAGTATTTT
V gene: TRBV30
J gene: TRBJ2-3
D gene: TRBD1
clone size: few

CDR3 protein: CASSFRGTGGPYGYTF
CDR3 DNA: TGTGCCAGCAGTTTTAGGGGGACAGGGGGCCCCTATGGCTACACCTTC
V gene: TRBV28
J gene: TRBJ1-2
D gene: TRBD1
clone size: .

CDR3 protein: CASNRGAQETQYF
CDR3 DNA: TGTGCCAGCAACCGCGGGGCCCAAGAGACCCAGTACTTC
V gene: TRBV7-2
J gene: TRBJ2-5
D gene: .
clone size: many

CDR3 protein: CATSDPFGAKNIQYF
CDR3 DNA: TGTGCCACCAGTGACCCTTTCGGGGCCAAAAACATTCAGTACTTC
V gene: TRBV24-1
J gene: TRBJ2-4
D gene: .
clone size: .

CDR3 protein: CATSRGASYEQYF
CDR3 DNA: TGTGCCACGTCACGGGGAGCCTCCTACGAGCAGTACTTC
V gene: TRBV6-6
J gene: TRBJ2-7
D gene: .
clone size: .

CDR3 protein: CASSGPFPISVRGAGETQYF
CDR3 DNA: TGCGCCAGCAGCGGACCCTTCCCCATCTCGGTTCGGGGGGCTGGGGAGACCCAGTACTTC
V gene: TRBV5-1
J gene: TRBJ2-5
D gene: .
clone size: few

CDR3 protein: CASCYLRSSYEQYF
CDR3 DNA: TGTGCCAGCTGTTACCTCAGGAGCTCCTACGAGCAGTACTTC
V gene: TRBV28
J gene: TRBJ2-7
D gene: .
clone size: many

CDR3 protein: CASSANGQGNTEAFF
CDR3 DNA: TGTGCCAGCAGCGCGAATGGACAGGGAAACACTGAAGCTTTCTTT
V gene: TRBV9
J gene: TRBJ1-1
D gene: TRBD1
clone size: .

CDR3 protein: CASSLEPGGGALEQFF
CDR3 DNA: TGTGCCAGCAGCTTAGAGCCTGGCGGGGGGGCCCTTGAGCAGTTCTTC
V gene: TRBV7-2
J gene: TRBJ2-1
D gene: TRBD2
clone size: many